Listed here are 26 T cell receptor beta chains from one sample, sequenced in a study of breast tumors, draining lymph nodes, adjacent tissues. Axillary draining lymph nodes of breast cancer patients supplied the node samples. Each CDR3 protein is one row after TCRdb ran MiXCR on the multiplex PCR reads. The sample has under 300,000 distinct CDR3 sequences, under 35% seen once. The sequencing input was axillary lymph node tissue. The receptors come from a female donor with breast cancer. Some clones in this sample may be carry-over from other donors' samples.

This clonotype was recorded many times. The chain couples TRBV2 to TRBJ1-2; TRBD1 is a possible D gene (5 bases). CDR3 length: 16 amino acids. Germline assignment: CDR1 SNHLY and CDR2 FYNNEI. The ends were cut back, 2 bases at V and 1 base at J, with 14 bases in the middle. The CDR3, as DNA: TGTGCCAGCAGTGAAATGGGGGAGGGAATTAACTATGGCTACACCTTC. It translates to CASSEMGEGINYGYTF.

This clonotype was observed many times. The gene calls are TRBV2 and TRBJ2-2, with TRBD2 matching over 11 bases. CDR1 and CDR2 (germline): SNHLY, FYNNEI. The V gene end was trimmed by 5 bases and the J gene end by 3 bases; junction bases not matched to a gene: 8. CDR3 length: 17 amino acids. The CDR3 DNA follows: TGTGCCAGCAGTCTTCTAGCGGGAGGATCTCACACCGGGGAGCTGTTTTTT. It translates to CASSLLAGGSHTGELFF.

The sample holds one count of this clonotype. Because the CDR3's place on the DNA is in doubt, the DNA is left out and the CDR3 is given as listed by TCRdb. The V and J genes are TRBV7-9 and TRBJ1-3; the tabulated D call, TRBD1, remains unverified against the DNA. Germline CDR1 and CDR2: SEHNR and FQNEAQ (reference sequence). The length of the CDR3 is 21 amino acids, counting both ends. CDR3 sequence: CASSFYICSARTAFSGNTIYF.

The chain uses TRBV25-1 and TRBJ1-1; the D is unclear. Germline CDR1 is MGHDK and CDR2 is SYGVNS. This CDR3 has 16 residues. The ends were cut back, 8 bases at V and 0 bases at J, with 19 bases in the middle. The CDR3, as DNA: TGTGCCAGCGCAGATTCGGGCGATCCTATGAACACTGAAGCTTTCTTT. Translated: CASADSGDPMNTEAFF. Full variable domain (outside the CDR3, taken from reference TRBV25-1 and TRBJ1-1): EADIYQTPRYLVIGTGKKITLECSQTMGHDKMYWYQQDPGMELHLIHYSYGVNSTEKGDLSSESTVSRIRTEHFPLTLESARPSHTSQYLCASADSGDPMNTEAFFGQGTRLTVV.

There are many counts of this clonotype. The J gene is TRBJ2-2, the V gene TRBV9; TRBD2 might be the D (6 bases). V lost 3 bases and J lost 5, with 14 bases in between. Germline V lookup: CDR1 SGDLS, CDR2 YYNGEE. This CDR3 spans 15 amino acids. For the CDR3, the DNA is TGTGCCAGCAGCGCCCTAGGAGCGGGTACCGGGGAGCTGTTTTTT. Its translation is CASSALGAGTGELFF.

This clonotype was detected many times. This sequence joins TRBV24-1 and TRBJ1-5; 8 bases are shared with TRBD1. The CDR3 is 15 amino acids. V was pared by 6 bases and J by 6 bases, with 9 bases of the junction left unmatched. Per germline, CDR1 KGHDR and CDR2 SFDVKD. The CDR3 spells CATSQGTGATQPQHF. The CDR3 nucleotides read TGTGCCACCAGTCAAGGGACAGGTGCCACTCAGCCCCAGCATTTT.

Many counts were recorded for this clonotype. The genes are TRBV3-1 and TRBJ2-3; D is perhaps TRBD1 (6 bases). Germline V gene data show CDR1 as LGHDT and CDR2 as YNNKEL (reference sequence). The CDR3 consists of 14 residues. V lost 3 bases and J 4 bases, leaving 11 bases between the germline ends. CDR3 bases: TGTGCCAGCAGCCACGGAAGGACAGCAGATACGCAGTATTTT. Translated: CASSHGRTADTQYF.

In regard to this clonotype: A much larger clone differs from this one at a single base, so this may be a read error. The V call is TRBV12-3 or TRBV12-4, the J call TRBJ2-7, with a possible D match to TRBD2 (6 bases). V was clipped by 6 bases and J by 2 bases, with 14 bases between them. This CDR3 has 14 amino acids. The CDR3: CASSFRGRAYEQYF. In nucleotides, the CDR3 is TGTGCCAGCAGCTTCCGGGGGAGAGCCTACGAGCAGTACTTC.

Concerning this clonotype: It may be a read error: a sequence one base away is much more abundant. V gene TRBV5-4 combines with J gene TRBJ2-7, with D unclear. V lost 0 bases, J lost 6 bases, and 10 bases lay in between. This CDR3 contains 13 residues. The V gene's germline CDR1 is SGHNT and CDR2 YYREEE (reference sequence). The CDR3 DNA reads TGTGCCAGCAGCTTGGAATCCGGCGCCGAGCAGTACTTC. It encodes CASSLESGAEQYF.

This clonotype was recorded at least ten times. The rearrangement joins TRBV24-1 to TRBJ2-1; D ambiguous. CDR1 and CDR2 (germline): KGHDR, SFDVKD. This CDR3 is built from 15 residues. The V and J ends lost 4 bases and 12 bases respectively, with 21 bases between them. CDR3 bases: TGTGCCACCAGTGAGGCCCTCGGGCAGCTCTCAAGGCAGTTCTTC. It encodes CATSEALGQLSRQFF.

The J gene is TRBJ2-2, the V gene TRBV10-1; possible D gene TRBD1, 5 bases. Looked up from germline, CDR1 is WNHNN and CDR2 is SYGVQD (reference sequence). The CDR3 extends over 17 amino acids. Deletions cut 0 bases from V and 3 bases from J, with 14 bases between. The CDR3 here is CASSESGANRDTGELFF. CDR3 nucleotide sequence: TGCGCCAGCAGTGAGTCAGGGGCCAACCGGGACACCGGGGAGCTGTTTTTT.

As to this clonotype: A single base separates this from a much larger clone, so it may be a read error. The gene calls are TRBV4-1 and TRBJ1-5; maybe TRBD1 (5 bases). CDR1 is MGHRA, CDR2 YSYEKL, per germline. V was trimmed by 5 bases and J by 6 bases, leaving 11 bases between them. This CDR3 has 13 residues. CDR3 amino acids: CASSMGEGQPQHF. CDR3 DNA sequence: TGCGCCAGCAGCATGGGGGAGGGTCAGCCCCAGCATTTT.

CDR3 bases: TGTGCCAGCAGACCGGGGCAGCCCCAGCATTTT. Protein: CASRPGQPQHF. V is TRBV2 and J is TRBJ1-5; D not certain. CDR3 length: 11 residues. The germline V and J ends were trimmed by 6 bases and 7 bases, with 7 bases remaining between them. CDR1 is SNHLY and CDR2 is FYNNEI in the germline V gene.

This clonotype was counted between two and nine times. V and J are TRBV27 and TRBJ2-7, with D perhaps matching TRBD1 (6 bases). V was cut by 2 bases and J by 7 bases, with 18 bases left in between. The CDR3 is 15 residues long. The germline gives CDR1 MNHEY, CDR2 SMNVEV (reference sequence). CDR3 residues: CASSLNWDKYFEQYF. DNA for the CDR3: TGTGCCAGCAGTTTAAATTGGGACAAGTATTTTGAGCAGTACTTC.

The chain recombines TRBV9 with TRBJ1-1; the match to TRBD1 covers 8 bases. V dropped 4 bases and J dropped 3; count of bases not matched to a gene: 8. Germline CDR1 and CDR2: SGDLS and YYNGEE. The CDR3 is 15 residues long. CDR3 nucleotides: TGTGCCAGCAGCCCAGGACAGGGAACGGACACTGAAGCTTTCTTT. This encodes CASSPGQGTDTEAFF.

The V call is TRBV20-1, the J call TRBJ2-6; D not resolved. Germline V gene data show CDR1 as DFQATT and CDR2 as SNEGSKA (reference sequence). V dropped 0 bases and J dropped 9 bases, with 9 bases sitting between them. This CDR3 is built from 13 residues. CDR3 amino acids: CSARDQGRNVLTF. The CDR3 nucleotides are TGCAGTGCTAGAGATCAAGGGCGCAACGTCCTGACTTTC.

There are a few counts of this clonotype. This chain uses TRBV19 with TRBJ1-1; D remains unclear. This CDR3 has 14 amino acids. The germline V gene encodes CDR1 LNHDA and CDR2 SQIVND (reference sequence). V gave up 1 base and J gave up 2 bases, with 8 bases separating them. The CDR3 nucleotides read TGTGCCAGTAGTATAGTAGGAGCCAACACTGAAGCTTTCTTT. It translates to CASSIVGANTEAFF.

This clonotype was counted many times. This sequence joins TRBV24-1 and TRBJ2-3; 9 nucleotides line up with TRBD1. The junction had 7 bases not matched to a gene; V was cut back by 3 bases and J by 10 bases. There are 14 residues in the CDR3. The germline V gene encodes CDR1 KGHDR and CDR2 SFDVKD. The CDR3 loop is CATSDAGTGFAQYF. In DNA, the CDR3 is TGTGCCACCAGTGATGCCGGGACAGGGTTCGCGCAGTATTTT.

This rearrangement joins TRBV19 to TRBJ1-2; 9 nucleotides align to TRBD1. Per germline, CDR1 LNHDA and CDR2 SQIVND (reference sequence). The CDR3 contains 15 residues. The trim removed 7 bases at V and 4 bases at J, leaving 10 bases unmatched. DNA for the CDR3: TGTGCCAGTATCGCCCAAGGGACAGGGAGCTATGGCTACACCTTC. It specifies CASIAQGTGSYGYTF.

This clonotype has ten or more counts. V and J are TRBV14 and TRBJ2-1; TRBD1 is a possible D gene (6 bases). Trimming shortened V by 4 bases and J by 11 bases, and 12 bases separated the two germline ends. The V gene's germline CDR1 is SGHDN and CDR2 FVKESK. The CDR3 totals 12 residues. In DNA, the CDR3 is TGTGCCAGCAGCCGCATACAGGGAAAGCAGTTCTTC. Translated: CASSRIQGKQFF.

A word on this clonotype: This may arise from a read error, as a much more abundant clone is one base away. V and J are TRBV5-1 and TRBJ2-2, with 7 bases matching TRBD1. Unmatched junction bases numbered 8, after V lost 0 bases and J lost 6 bases. Germline CDR1 SGHRS, CDR2 YFSETQ. The CDR3 totals 16 residues. The CDR3 here is CASSLGPTGDPGELFF. For the CDR3, the DNA is TGCGCCAGCAGCTTGGGCCCCACAGGGGACCCCGGGGAGCTGTTTTTT.

DNA for the CDR3: TGCAGCGTTGAAAAAGGGACAGGGGACTACAATGAGCAGTTCTTC. Translation: CSVEKGTGDYNEQFF. The genes are TRBV29-1 and TRBJ2-1; 10 bases fit TRBD1. J lost 3 bases, V lost 2 bases, and 4 bases had no gene match. The CDR3 runs 15 residues. Germline values: CDR1 SQVTM, CDR2 ANQGSEA.

This clonotype was seen ten or more times. The chain uses TRBV5-1 and TRBJ1-2; TRBD1 agrees at 8 bases. This CDR3 has 14 amino acids. J gave up 8 bases and V 3 bases, and 9 bases lay outside the gene matches. CDR1 is SGHRS and CDR2 is YFSETQ in the germline V gene. In nucleotides, the CDR3 is TGCGCCAGCAGCTCGGACGGACAGGGATTCGGCTACACCTTC. This sequence encodes CASSSDGQGFGYTF.

In its sample, this clonotype was seen once. The chain couples TRBV5-5 to TRBJ1-5; TRBD1 agrees at 10 bases. The CDR3 consists of 16 residues. Germline V gives CDR1 SGHKS, CDR2 YYEKEE (reference sequence). V lost 0 bases, J lost 4 bases, and 4 bases stayed unmatched. The CDR3 nucleotides read TGTGCCAGCAGCTTGGCTGTGGGACAGGGGAATCAGCCCCAGCATTTT. It yields the protein CASSLAVGQGNQPQHF.

This clonotype appeared a few times. This could be a read error, since a much larger clone is one nucleotide away. V is TRBV11-2 and J is TRBJ2-1; possibly TRBD1 for D (7 bases). CDR3 length: 14 amino acids. Germline V gene sequence: CDR1 SGHAT, CDR2 FQNNGV. V lost 3 bases and J 9 bases, leaving 15 bases between the germline ends. The CDR3 spells CASSFSGTAGEQFF. CDR3 nucleotide sequence: TGTGCCAGCAGCTTCTCCGGGACAGCGGGTGAGCAGTTCTTC.

This clonotype has only a few counts. One end of the junction varies from germline; a read error may be responsible. The chain couples TRBV6-5 to TRBJ2-7; tentatively, D is TRBD1 (6 bases). This CDR3 comprises 17 residues. Germline CDR1 is MNHEY and CDR2 is SVGAGI. The CDR3 protein is CASSHSPGHTYSYEQYF. In nucleotides, the CDR3 is TGTGCCAGCAGTCACTCTCCGGGACACACCTACTCCTACGAGCAGTACTTC.